Detailed here is one T cell receptor (beta chain). Data came from immunoSEQ multiplex PCR; TCRdb stores just in-frame clones and leaves some out. In the table there are some 100,000 clones, roughly 89% of which are singletons. The data belong to a study of T cell responses to AZD1222 COVID-19 vaccine. The sample in question was peripheral blood, obtained on day 0 of AZD1222 vaccination. The source is an adult in good health.

The CDR3 nucleotides are TGTGCCAGCAGTACACTGACAGGAGGCTACGAGCAGTACTTC. The encoded protein is CASSTLTGGYEQYF. The J gene is TRBJ2-7, the V gene TRBV27; the D gene is possibly TRBD1 (6 bases). The CDR3 has 14 amino acids. The germline CDR1 and CDR2 sequences are MNHEY and SMNVEV (reference sequence). V was cut by 5 bases and J by 3 bases, with 14 bases left in between.